This TCR beta chain was found in a study of cytomegalovirus exposure and HLA in healthy donors. The V end lost 2 bases, the J end lost 6 bases, and 11 bases lay between the germline ends. CDR3 size: 14 residues. The germline gives CDR1 SGDLS, CDR2 YYNGEE. Comments on this clone: Its antigen remains unknown.

Study-level points and caveats: The investigators catalogued 150 to 200 TCR beta chains as cytomegalovirus-associated.

In the PCR, 60 Vbeta and 13 Jbeta primers were used. Profiled with immunoSEQ multiplex PCR; TCRdb holds only in-frame clones, not every one. The sample has about 140,000 clones; 70% are singletons. This TCR came from a woman aged 25 to 39 in good health and CMV-seronegative. The sequenced sample consisted of PBMCs. V usage is TRBV9 and J usage is TRBJ2-2; D perhaps matches TRBD1 (6 bases). CDR3 amino acids: CASSVEGVSGELFF. For the CDR3, the DNA is TGTGCCAGCAGCGTTGAGGGGGTCTCCGGGGAGCTGTTTTTT.